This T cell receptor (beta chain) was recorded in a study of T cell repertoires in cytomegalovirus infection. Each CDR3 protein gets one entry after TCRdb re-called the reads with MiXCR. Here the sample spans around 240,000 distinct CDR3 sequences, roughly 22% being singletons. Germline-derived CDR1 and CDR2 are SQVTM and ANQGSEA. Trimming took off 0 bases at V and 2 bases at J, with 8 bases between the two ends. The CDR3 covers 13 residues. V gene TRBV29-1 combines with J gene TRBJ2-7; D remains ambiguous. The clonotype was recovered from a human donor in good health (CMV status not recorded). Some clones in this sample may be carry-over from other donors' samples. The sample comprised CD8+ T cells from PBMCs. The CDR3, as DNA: TGCAGCGTTGAAGAGGACGGACCCTACGAGCAGTACTTC. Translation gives CSVEEDGPYEQYF.